The clone carrying this TCR beta chain appeared many times. Its specificity is not known. TCRdb ran MiXCR on the 5' RACE reads and lists one entry per CDR3 protein. In the table there are some 1,600,000 distinct CDR3 sequences, about 32% of which are singletons. The data are from a study of identical twins. Study-level findings and limits: Without tracking the same donors, conclusions rested on cross-sectional statistical analysis.

The CDR3 has 14 amino acids. V was pared by 3 bases and J by 6 bases, with 11 bases between. Each donor (without exception) was a healthy Caucasian. The source of this sequence is a newborn girl in good health. The genes are TRBV12-3 or TRBV12-4 and TRBJ1-4, with D unresolved. The specimen sequenced was cord blood. The CDR3 region has the DNA TGTGCCAGCAGTTTTGCCAGGAGGGATGAAAAACTGTTTTTT. Encoded protein: CASSFARRDEKLFF.